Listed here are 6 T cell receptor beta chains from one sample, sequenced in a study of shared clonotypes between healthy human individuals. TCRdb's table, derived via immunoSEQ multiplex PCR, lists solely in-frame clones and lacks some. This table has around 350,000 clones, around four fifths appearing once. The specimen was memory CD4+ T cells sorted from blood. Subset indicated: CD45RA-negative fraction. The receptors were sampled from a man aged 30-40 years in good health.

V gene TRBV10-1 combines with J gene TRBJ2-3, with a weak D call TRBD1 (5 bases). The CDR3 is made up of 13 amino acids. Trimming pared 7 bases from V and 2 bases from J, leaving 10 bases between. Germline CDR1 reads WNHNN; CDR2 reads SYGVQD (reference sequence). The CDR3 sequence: CASNDRITDTQYF. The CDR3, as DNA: TGCGCCAGCAATGACAGAATCACAGATACGCAGTATTTT.

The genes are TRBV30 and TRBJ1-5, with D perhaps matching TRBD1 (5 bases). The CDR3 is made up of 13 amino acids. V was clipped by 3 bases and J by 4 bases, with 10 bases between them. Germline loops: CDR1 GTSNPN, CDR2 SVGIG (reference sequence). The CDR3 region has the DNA TGTGCCTGGAGCTCGGGGGGTAATCAGCCCCAGCATTTT. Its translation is CAWSSGGNQPQHF.

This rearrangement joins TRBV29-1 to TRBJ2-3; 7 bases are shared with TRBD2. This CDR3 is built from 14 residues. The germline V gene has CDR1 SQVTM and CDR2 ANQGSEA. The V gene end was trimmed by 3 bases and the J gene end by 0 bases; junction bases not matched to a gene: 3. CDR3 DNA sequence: TGCAGCGTTGAGGAACTAGCGAGCACAGATACGCAGTATTTT. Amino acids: CSVEELASTDTQYF.

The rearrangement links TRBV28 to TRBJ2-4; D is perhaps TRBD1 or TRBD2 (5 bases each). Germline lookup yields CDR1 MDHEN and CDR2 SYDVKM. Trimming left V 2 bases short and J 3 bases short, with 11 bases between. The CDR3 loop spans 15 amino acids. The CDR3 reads CASSLVGDVKNIQYF. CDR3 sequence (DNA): TGTGCCAGCAGTTTAGTGGGGGACGTCAAAAACATTCAGTACTTC. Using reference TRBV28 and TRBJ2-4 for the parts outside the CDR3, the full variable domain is DVKVTQSSRYLVKRTGEKVFLECVQDMDHENMFWYRQDPGLGLRLIYFSYDVKMKEKGDIPEGYSVSREKKERFSLILESASTNQTSMYLCASSLVGDVKNIQYFGAGTRLSVL.

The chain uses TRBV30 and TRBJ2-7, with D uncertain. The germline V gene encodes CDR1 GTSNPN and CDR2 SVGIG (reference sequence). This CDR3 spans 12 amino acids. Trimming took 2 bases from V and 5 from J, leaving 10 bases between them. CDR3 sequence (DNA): TGTGCCTGGAGTCCTACGGGTCACGAGCAGTACTTC. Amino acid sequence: CAWSPTGHEQYF.

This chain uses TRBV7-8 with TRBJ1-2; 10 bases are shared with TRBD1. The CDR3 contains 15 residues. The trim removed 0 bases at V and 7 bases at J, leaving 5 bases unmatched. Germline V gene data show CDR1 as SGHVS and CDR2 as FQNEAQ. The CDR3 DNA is TGTGCCAGCAGCTTAGCGGGGGGACAGGGGCCTGGCTACACCTTC. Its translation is CASSLAGGQGPGYTF.